The clone carrying this T cell receptor (beta chain) was seen only a few times. The antigen is not known. This entry comes from a study of blood T cells in healthy people across ages. Study results and limitations: Without sorted subsets, naive and antigen-experienced compartments could not be conclusively compared. Per million T cells, the diversity of TCR beta decreased roughly linearly as age advanced. TCR beta diversity correlated strongly with naive T cell percentage.

Sample-barcoded 5' priming and a J-beta primer mix drove a second PCR of roughly 6 to 12 cycles. TCRdb analysed the 5' RACE reads with MiXCR anew, one entry per CDR3 protein. This sample has 600,000 or so distinct CDR3 sequences, with about 30% found just once. The people who gave samples were healthy Caucasians from Russia, aged roughly 6 to 90. Trimming pared 3 bases from V and 6 bases from J, leaving 11 bases between. Germline V gives CDR1 SEHNR, CDR2 FQNEAQ (reference sequence). There are 14 residues in the CDR3. The TCR sequence derives from a woman aged 80 or over in good health. The chain carries TRBV7-9 and TRBJ2-2, with D maybe TRBD2 (6 bases). Sequenced material: blood. In nucleotides, the CDR3 is TGTGCCAGCAGCTTTGTATCGGGGGCCGGGGAGCTGTTTTTT. It translates to CASSFVSGAGELFF.